This T cell receptor beta chain was documented in a study of cytomegalovirus exposure and HLA in healthy donors. Researchers ran the PCR with 60 Vbeta and 13 Jbeta primers. Sequencing was performed with immunoSEQ multiplex PCR; in TCRdb, only in-frame clones are kept and a portion is missing. Of over 150,000 clones listed, approximately 74% are singletons. Broader study findings: A later analysis reportedly found fewer N-insertions in an Asian-associated ancestry cluster than the roughly 670-donor mean. Earlier results showed most TCR beta V segments being productive about 87% or about 30% of the time. Most CMV-associated TCR beta chains appeared HLA-restricted in a later analysis. With later analysis, a missense DCLRE1C variant became linked to TCR beta V- and J-gene trimming.

This clone was seen only once. Antigen unknown. The CDR3 loop spans 15 amino acids. The germline V gene has CDR1 SGHTA and CDR2 FQGNSA. The V segment lost 5 bases and the J segment 4 bases; nucleotides outside the gene matches: 9. Sequenced input: PBMCs. The TCR was taken from a man aged 30 to 39 in good health and CMV-seronegative. The chain recombines TRBV7-2 with TRBJ1-1; TRBD1 matches 8 bases. CDR3 nucleotides: TGTGCCAGCAGCCCGCGACAGGGGAGCTCCACTGAAGCTTTCTTT. It is translated as CASSPRQGSSTEAFF.